This TCR beta chain was captured by sequencing in a study of T cells after somatic rescue of genetic block. Using immunoSEQ multiplex PCR, the repertoire was profiled, and TCRdb retains in-frame clones only, with some absent. The data show around 64,000 clones, 92% seen once. The clonotype originates from a man in his forties or fifties. The sequenced material came from peripheral blood mononuclear cells (PBMCs).

CDR3 DNA sequence: TGTGCCTGGAGTGTACTTGGCAATCAGCCCCAGCATTTT. Encoded protein: CAWSVLGNQPQHF. The chain links TRBV30 to TRBJ1-5; D gene ambiguous. V lost 0 bases and J 2 bases, leaving 5 bases between the germline ends. The CDR3 covers 13 residues. Germline assignment: CDR1 GTSNPN and CDR2 SVGIG (reference sequence).